This T cell receptor (beta chain) was captured in a study of spatial heterogeneity in lung cancer. About the study: A unique TCR and UMI combination showed up more than ten times in raw reads, on average.

Every individual TCR cDNA molecule carried its own unique molecular identifier, which allowed correction of PCR and sequencing errors. TCRdb re-analysed the 5' RACE reads in MiXCR, keeping a single row per CDR3 protein. In the table there are tens of thousands of distinct CDR3 sequences, less than 5.5% of which are singletons. Notes on the study in general: Relative to follow-up, resection was when ubiquitous expanded tumor TCRs appeared more in blood.

In its sample, this clonotype was seen many times. Its antigen is undetermined. Time point indicated: sample taken at primary tumor resection. Whole RNA obtained from tumor, nontumor lung or frozen PBMC underwent sequencing without sorting. The donor population consisted of just over 70 patients with untreated, early-stage non-small cell lung cancer. The sequencing here drew on PBMCs, taken at surgery. The sequence was collected from a female donor with early-stage non-small cell lung cancer.

DNA of the CDR3: TGCGCCAGCAGCTTTAACGACCCGAACACAGATACGCAGTATTTT. This encodes CASSFNDPNTDTQYF. The rearrangement links TRBV5-1 to TRBJ2-3; D call uncertain. The germline V and J ends were trimmed by 2 bases and 2 bases, with 12 bases remaining between them. The CDR3 is 15 residues long. Per the germline V gene, CDR1 is SGHRS and CDR2 is YFSETQ.